These 16 T cell receptor beta chains originate from one sample sequenced in a study of cytomegalovirus exposure and HLA in healthy donors. PCR employed 60 Vbeta and 13 Jbeta primers. The method was immunoSEQ multiplex PCR; TCRdb's version includes in-frame clones alone and lacks a portion of them. The sample has roughly 190,000 clones, around 84% seen once. The material sequenced was PBMCs. These receptors were obtained from a woman in her 50s in good health and CMV-seropositive.

This chain links TRBV18 with TRBJ1-4; D is ambiguous. The germline V gene has CDR1 KGHSH and CDR2 LQKENI. The CDR3 is made up of 18 amino acids. The V end was cut by 3 bases, the J end by 0 bases, with 17 bases between. Written as DNA, the CDR3 is TGTGCCAGCTCACCGTCGTCAGTATCCCTCGCAACTAATGAAAAACTGTTTTTT. The encoded protein is CASSPSSVSLATNEKLFF.

This clone showed up just a few times. The gene calls are TRBV5-1 and TRBJ1-6, with D possibly being TRBD1 (6 bases). CDR3 length equals 14 residues. V shed 0 bases and J shed 7 bases, with 8 bases lying between them. CDR1 and CDR2 from the germline V gene are SGHRS and YFSETQ. For the CDR3, the DNA is TGCGCCAGCAGCTTGGACGGGACAAATTCACCCCTCCACTTT. Residues: CASSLDGTNSPLHF.

The rearrangement joins TRBV6-5 to TRBJ1-1; TRBD1 matches 10 bases. The V and J ends lost 6 bases and 1 base, in that order; junction bases with no gene match: 5. Germline loops: CDR1 MNHEY, CDR2 SVGAGI. The CDR3 sequence is 15 residues long. The CDR3 here is CASSPTGGANTEAFF. DNA for the CDR3: TGTGCCAGCAGCCCGACAGGGGGCGCGAACACTGAAGCTTTCTTT.

The V call is TRBV6-1, the J call TRBJ1-2, with 8 bases matching TRBD1. The CDR3 sequence is 13 residues long. V shed 5 bases and J 8 bases; nucleotides not matched to a gene: 7. CDR1 is MNHNS, CDR2 SASEGT, per germline. The CDR3 DNA reads as TGTGCCAGCAGTCAAGGACAGGGTAGGGGCTACACCTTC. This sequence encodes CASSQGQGRGYTF.

This clone has only one observation. V is TRBV5-1 and J is TRBJ1-3; TRBD1 is a possible D gene (5 bases). The CDR3 runs to 17 residues. Germline CDR1 is SGHRS and CDR2 is YFSETQ. V was pared by 5 bases and J by 0 bases, with 18 bases between. CDR3 in amino acids: CASSLTTGQLSGNTIYF. CDR3 DNA sequence: TGCGCCAGCAGTTTAACAACCGGACAACTCTCTGGAAACACCATATATTTT.

The gene calls are TRBV6-1 and TRBJ2-5, with D maybe TRBD1 (7 bases). CDR3 length: 13 residues. Germline-derived CDR1 and CDR2 are MNHNS and SASEGT. V shed 2 bases and J shed 6 bases, with 10 bases lying between them. The CDR3 protein is CASSEQGGKTQYF. Written as DNA, the CDR3 is TGTGCCAGCAGTGAACAGGGGGGAAAGACCCAGTACTTC.

The chain is built from TRBV4-2 and TRBJ2-5; 11 bases agree with TRBD2. The CDR3 is 17 residues long. V shed 1 base, J shed 1 base, and the junction held 5 bases outside the gene matches. CDR1 LGHNA and CDR2 YNFKEQ come from the germline V gene. The CDR3 reads CASSQVSSGGAQETQYF. The CDR3 DNA sequence: TGTGCCAGCAGCCAAGTTAGTAGCGGGGGGGCCCAAGAGACCCAGTACTTC.

To note about this clone: Additional DNA sequences in this sample encode the identical CDR3. The genes are TRBV7-2 and TRBJ1-5; D gene uncertain. V shed 5 bases and J shed 1 base, with 6 bases lying between them. This CDR3 is built from 13 residues. In germline, CDR1 is SGHTA, CDR2 FQGNSA. CDR3 sequence reads: CASSPGSNQPQHF. The CDR3 DNA reads TGTGCCAGCAGCCCCGGGAGCAATCAGCCCCAGCATTTT.

This clone was seen only once. The rearrangement joins TRBV5-1 to TRBJ1-5, with 8 bases that match TRBD1. Germline CDR1 is SGHRS and CDR2 is YFSETQ. V shed 5 bases, J shed 3 bases, and the junction held 7 bases outside the gene matches. CDR3 length: 15 residues. This chain's CDR3 is CASRAGTGDNQPQHF. CDR3 sequence (DNA): TGCGCCAGCAGGGCCGGGACAGGAGACAATCAGCCCCAGCATTTT.

V and J are TRBV7-2 and TRBJ1-2; 7 nucleotides match TRBD1. V lost 5 bases to trimming and J lost 3 bases; unmatched junction nucleotides: 6. The CDR3 loop spans 14 amino acids. CDR1 and CDR2 (germline): SGHTA, FQGNSA. In DNA, the CDR3 is TGTGCCAGCAGCCCCGGACAGGCGTACTATGGCTACACCTTC. It is translated as CASSPGQAYYGYTF.

This clone showed up just once. CDR3 in amino acids: CASTLQLGQNYGYTF. The CDR3 DNA is TGTGCCAGCACCCTCCAACTGGGACAGAACTATGGCTACACCTTC. The chain links TRBV6-6 to TRBJ1-2; 7 bases agree with TRBD1. CDR1 MNHNY and CDR2 SVGAGI come from the germline V gene (reference sequence). The CDR3 is 15 residues long. Unmatched junction bases numbered 10, after V lost 7 bases and J lost 2 bases.

This clone was observed a handful of times. The chain is built from TRBV6-5 and TRBJ2-7; D gene uncertain. Looked up from germline, CDR1 is MNHEY and CDR2 is SVGAGI. V dropped 0 bases and J dropped 7 bases, with 10 bases sitting between them. The CDR3 runs 13 residues. CDR3 bases: TGTGCCAGCAGTTACTCAATTGGGCTGGAGCAGTACTTC. This gives the protein CASSYSIGLEQYF.

The V gene is TRBV9, the J gene TRBJ2-7, with TRBD1 as a possible D gene (6 bases). This CDR3 spans 14 amino acids. CDR1 is SGDLS and CDR2 is YYNGEE in the germline V gene. V lost 4 bases and J lost 3, with 14 bases in between. The CDR3 protein is CASSPQMTGYEQYF. The CDR3 nucleotides read TGTGCCAGCAGCCCTCAGATGACAGGCTACGAGCAGTACTTC.

This CDR3 reads CASTFRGGGNTIYF. The CDR3 region has the DNA TGTGCCAGCACCTTCCGGGGAGGGGGAAACACCATATATTTT. The chain links TRBV7-2 to TRBJ1-3; D gene unclear. Germline CDR1 reads SGHTA; CDR2 reads FQGNSA. This CDR3 is 14 amino acids long. V was cut by 7 bases and J by 4 bases, with 14 bases left in between.

J is TRBJ1-2 and V is TRBV6-5; tentative D call: TRBD1 (5 bases). Looked up from germline, CDR1 is MNHEY and CDR2 is SVGAGI. The V end was cut by 2 bases, the J end by 6 bases, with 13 bases between. This CDR3 spans 14 amino acids. The CDR3 sequence: CASSYGGGMHGYTF. The CDR3 DNA reads TGTGCCAGCAGTTACGGCGGGGGAATGCATGGCTACACCTTC.

V gene TRBV19 combines with J gene TRBJ1-5, with 9 bases aligning to TRBD1. V dropped 5 bases and J dropped 0; count of bases not matched to a gene: 8. Germline V CDR1 and CDR2: LNHDA, SQIVND (reference sequence). The CDR3 runs to 17 residues. CDR3 DNA: TGTGCCAGTAGTTTAACAGGGGGCGCCTATAGCAATCAGCCCCAGCATTTT. This translates into CASSLTGGAYSNQPQHF.